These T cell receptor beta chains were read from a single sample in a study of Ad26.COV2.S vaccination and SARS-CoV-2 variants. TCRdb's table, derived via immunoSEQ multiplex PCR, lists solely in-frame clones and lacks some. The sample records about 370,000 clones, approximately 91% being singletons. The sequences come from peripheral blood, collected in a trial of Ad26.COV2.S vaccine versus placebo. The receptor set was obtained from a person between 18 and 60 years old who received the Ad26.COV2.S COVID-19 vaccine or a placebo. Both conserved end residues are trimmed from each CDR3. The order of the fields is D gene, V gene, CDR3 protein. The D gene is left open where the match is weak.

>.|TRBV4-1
ASSQRRQRTGEKLF
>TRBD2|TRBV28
ASSSPGLAGQSSYNEQF
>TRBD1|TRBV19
ASRGTGSSNQPQH
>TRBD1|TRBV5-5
ASNLLGQGYNEQF
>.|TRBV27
ATVDSNTGELF
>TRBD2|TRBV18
ASSPPGLAGAGELF
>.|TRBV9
ASSVGTQSGYEQY
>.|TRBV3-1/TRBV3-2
ASSQGNTIY
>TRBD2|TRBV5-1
ASSLSLAASSYEQY
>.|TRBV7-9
ASSPSSYEQY
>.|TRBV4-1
ASSQGEDLRGGYT
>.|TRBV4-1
ASSQVPLTYEQY
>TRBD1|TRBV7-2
ASSPWTGSGNTIY
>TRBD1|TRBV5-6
ASSLVGDRGYYT
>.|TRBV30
AWTLPGQNTGELF
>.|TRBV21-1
ASFKKRGGSHEQY
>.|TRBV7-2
ASSFRDGSYGYT
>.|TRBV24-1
ATSDRGVGATYNEQF
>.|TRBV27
ASRSALQETQY
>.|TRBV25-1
ASSAPPDEQF
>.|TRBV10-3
AISEFGEGSGANVLT
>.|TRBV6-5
ASGPPTYEQY
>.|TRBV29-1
SVRHTNEKLF
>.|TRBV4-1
ASSQDRQVYTGELF
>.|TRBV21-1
ASSKMSGLKSSYNEQF
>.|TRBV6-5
ASSYPQTRYNEQF
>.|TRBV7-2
ASSAQGTAGANVLT
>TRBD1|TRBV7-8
ASSPRQGRMNTEAF
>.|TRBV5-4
ASSTLSVANTGELF
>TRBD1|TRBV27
ASNAGTGGNQPQH
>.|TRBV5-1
ASSLGPTSGNTIY
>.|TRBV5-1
ASSAALDAGDSPLH
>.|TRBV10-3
AISDRGGDSPLH
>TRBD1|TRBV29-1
SVEGPRDREAYGGVYNEQF
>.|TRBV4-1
ASSQEVAGTDTQY
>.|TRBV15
ATTVNGRDVTPQH
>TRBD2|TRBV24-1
ATSDGRKETQY
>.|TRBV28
ASTQKRAQETQY
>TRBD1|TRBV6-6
ASSGRDRASYEQY
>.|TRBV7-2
ASSLGAKETQY
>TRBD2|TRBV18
ASSSYLAGANTGELF
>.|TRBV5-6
ASSLDRVGEKLF
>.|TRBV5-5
ASSLSDFYNEQF
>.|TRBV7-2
ASRRRGLTYNEQF
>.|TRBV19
ASSILFNYEQY
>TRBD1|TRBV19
ASSMHRGLLNTEAF
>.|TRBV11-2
ASSLPGPYNEQF
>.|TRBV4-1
ASSQGWRFAQETQY
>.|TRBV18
ASSPTWGTEAF
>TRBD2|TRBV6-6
ASSRRTSATGELF
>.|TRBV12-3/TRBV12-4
ASSLGGGRAAF
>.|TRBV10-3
AIRRTETSTDTQY
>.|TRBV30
AWSPADTQY
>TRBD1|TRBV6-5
ASTGQGITDTQY
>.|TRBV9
ASSAKSSATFYEQY
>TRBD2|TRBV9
ASSVGQLAEAEQF
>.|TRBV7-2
ASSPRRQETQY
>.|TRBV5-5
ASSLWDHSTYEQY
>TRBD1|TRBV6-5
ASRGDGTGKVEAF
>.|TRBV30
ARAGGRQETQY